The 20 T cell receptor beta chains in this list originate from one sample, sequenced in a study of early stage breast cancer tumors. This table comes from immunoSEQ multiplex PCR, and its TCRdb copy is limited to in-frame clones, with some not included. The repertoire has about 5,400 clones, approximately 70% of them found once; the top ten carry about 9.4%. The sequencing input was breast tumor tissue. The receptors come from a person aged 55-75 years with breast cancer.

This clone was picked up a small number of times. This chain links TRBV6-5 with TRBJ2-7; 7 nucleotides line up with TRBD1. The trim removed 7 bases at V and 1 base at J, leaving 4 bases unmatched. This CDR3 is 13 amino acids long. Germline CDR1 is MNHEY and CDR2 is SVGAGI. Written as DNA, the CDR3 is TGTGCCAGCAACCGACAGGGTTCCTACGAGCAGTACTTC. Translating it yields CASNRQGSYEQYF.

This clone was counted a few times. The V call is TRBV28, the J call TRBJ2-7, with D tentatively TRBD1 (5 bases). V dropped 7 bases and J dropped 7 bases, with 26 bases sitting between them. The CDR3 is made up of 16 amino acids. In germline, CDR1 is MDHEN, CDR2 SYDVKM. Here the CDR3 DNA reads TGTGCCAGCACCCCATGGGGCGGAACAACGAAAGGAGAGCAGTACTTC. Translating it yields CASTPWGGTTKGEQYF.

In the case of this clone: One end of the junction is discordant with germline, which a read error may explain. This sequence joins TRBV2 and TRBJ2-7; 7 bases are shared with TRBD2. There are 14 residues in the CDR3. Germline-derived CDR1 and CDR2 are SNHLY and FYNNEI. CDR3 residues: CASTPGTTILLQHF. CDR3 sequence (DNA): TGTGCCAGCACCCCCGGGACTACAATTCTCCTCCAGCACTTC.

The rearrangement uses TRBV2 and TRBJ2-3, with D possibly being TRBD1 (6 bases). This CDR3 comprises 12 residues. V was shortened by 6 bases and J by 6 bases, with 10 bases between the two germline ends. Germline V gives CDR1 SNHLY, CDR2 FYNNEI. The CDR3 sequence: CASRGGSDTQYF. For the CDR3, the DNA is TGTGCCAGCAGAGGGGGTTCGGATACGCAGTATTTT.

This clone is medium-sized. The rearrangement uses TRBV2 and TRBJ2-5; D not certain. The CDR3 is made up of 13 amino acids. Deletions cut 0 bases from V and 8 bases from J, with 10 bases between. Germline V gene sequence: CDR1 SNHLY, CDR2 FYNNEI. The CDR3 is CASSEADLGTQYF. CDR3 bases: TGTGCCAGCAGTGAAGCGGACCTTGGAACCCAGTACTTC.

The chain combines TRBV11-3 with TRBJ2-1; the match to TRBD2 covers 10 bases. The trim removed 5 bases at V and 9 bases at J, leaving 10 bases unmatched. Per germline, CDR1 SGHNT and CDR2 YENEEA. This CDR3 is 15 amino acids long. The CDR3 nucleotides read TGTGCCAGCAGCCTTACCGGGACTAGCGACGGTGAGCAGTTCTTC. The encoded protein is CASSLTGTSDGEQFF.

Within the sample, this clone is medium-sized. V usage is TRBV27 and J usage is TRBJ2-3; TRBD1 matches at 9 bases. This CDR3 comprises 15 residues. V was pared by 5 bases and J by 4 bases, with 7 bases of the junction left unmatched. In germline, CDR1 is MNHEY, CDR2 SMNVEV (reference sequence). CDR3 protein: CASSPSRTGADTQYF. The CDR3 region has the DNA TGTGCCAGCAGTCCCTCCCGGACAGGGGCAGATACGCAGTATTTT.

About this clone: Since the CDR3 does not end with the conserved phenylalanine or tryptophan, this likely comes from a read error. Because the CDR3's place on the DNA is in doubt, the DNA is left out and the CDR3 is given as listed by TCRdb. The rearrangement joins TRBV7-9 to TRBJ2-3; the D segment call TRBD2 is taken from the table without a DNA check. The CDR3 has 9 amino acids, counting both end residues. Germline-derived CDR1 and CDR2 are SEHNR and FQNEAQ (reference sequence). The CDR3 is CASSLSAKL.

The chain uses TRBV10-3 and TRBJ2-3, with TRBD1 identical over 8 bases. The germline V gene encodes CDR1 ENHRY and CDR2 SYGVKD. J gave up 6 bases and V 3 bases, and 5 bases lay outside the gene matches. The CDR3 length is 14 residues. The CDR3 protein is CAISDQGASDTQYF. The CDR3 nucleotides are TGTGCCATCAGTGATCAGGGGGCCTCGGATACGCAGTATTTT.

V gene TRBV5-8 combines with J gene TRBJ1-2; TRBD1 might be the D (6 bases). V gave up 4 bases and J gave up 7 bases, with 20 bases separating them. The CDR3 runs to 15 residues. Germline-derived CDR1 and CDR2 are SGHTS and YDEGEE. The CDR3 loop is CASSLVVVTGTGYTF. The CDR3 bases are TGTGCCAGCAGCCTCGTTGTAGTAACAGGGACTGGCTACACCTTC.

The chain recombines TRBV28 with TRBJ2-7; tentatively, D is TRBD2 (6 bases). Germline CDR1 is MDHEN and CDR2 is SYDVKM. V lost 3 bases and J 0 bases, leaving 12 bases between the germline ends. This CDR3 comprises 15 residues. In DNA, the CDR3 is TGTGCCAGCAGTTTCGGAGGGTTGAGCTCCTACGAGCAGTACTTC. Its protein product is CASSFGGLSSYEQYF.

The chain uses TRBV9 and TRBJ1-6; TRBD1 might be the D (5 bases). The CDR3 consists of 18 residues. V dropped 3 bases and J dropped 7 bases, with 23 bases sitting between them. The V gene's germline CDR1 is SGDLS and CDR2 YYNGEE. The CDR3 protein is CASSDPSWDLEGNSPLHF. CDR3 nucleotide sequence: TGTGCCAGCAGCGACCCTTCCTGGGACCTAGAGGGGAATTCACCCCTCCACTTT.

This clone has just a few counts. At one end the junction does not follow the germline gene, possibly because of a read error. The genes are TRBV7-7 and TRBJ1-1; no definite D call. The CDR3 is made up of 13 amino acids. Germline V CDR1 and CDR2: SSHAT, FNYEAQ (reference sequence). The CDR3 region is CASSLTENTEAFF. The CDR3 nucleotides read TGTGCTAGCAGCTTAACCGAAAACACTGAAGCTTTCTTT.

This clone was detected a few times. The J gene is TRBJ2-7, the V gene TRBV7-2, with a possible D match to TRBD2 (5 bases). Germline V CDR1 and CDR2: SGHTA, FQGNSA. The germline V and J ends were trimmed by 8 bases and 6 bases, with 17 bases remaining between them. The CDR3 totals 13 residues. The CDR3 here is CASGELGFSEQYF. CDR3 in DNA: TGTGCCAGCGGGGAGCTGGGGTTTTCCGAGCAGTACTTC.

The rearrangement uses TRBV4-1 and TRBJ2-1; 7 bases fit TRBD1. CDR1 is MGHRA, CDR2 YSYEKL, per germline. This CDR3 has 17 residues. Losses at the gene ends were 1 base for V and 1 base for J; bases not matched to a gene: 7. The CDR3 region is CASSQVGSGGSYNEQFF. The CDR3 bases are TGCGCCAGCAGCCAAGTTGGTTCAGGGGGATCCTACAATGAGCAGTTCTTC.

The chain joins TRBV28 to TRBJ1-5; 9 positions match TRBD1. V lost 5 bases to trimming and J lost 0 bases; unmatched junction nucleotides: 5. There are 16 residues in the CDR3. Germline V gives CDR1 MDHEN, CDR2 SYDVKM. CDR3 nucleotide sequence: TGTGCCAGCAGTGAGGACAGGGGTTATAGCAATCAGCCCCAGCATTTT. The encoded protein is CASSEDRGYSNQPQHF.

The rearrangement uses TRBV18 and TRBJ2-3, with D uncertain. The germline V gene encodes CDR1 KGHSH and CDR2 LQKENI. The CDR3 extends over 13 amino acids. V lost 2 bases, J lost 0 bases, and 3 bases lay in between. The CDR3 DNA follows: TGTGCCAGCTCACCAGCGAGCACAGATACGCAGTATTTT. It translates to CASSPASTDTQYF.

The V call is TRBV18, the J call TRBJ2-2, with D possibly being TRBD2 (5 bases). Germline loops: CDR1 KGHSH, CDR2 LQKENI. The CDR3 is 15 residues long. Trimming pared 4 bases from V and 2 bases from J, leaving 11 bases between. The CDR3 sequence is CASSQEDGNTGELFF. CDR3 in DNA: TGTGCCAGCTCACAGGAGGATGGAAACACCGGGGAGCTGTTTTTT.

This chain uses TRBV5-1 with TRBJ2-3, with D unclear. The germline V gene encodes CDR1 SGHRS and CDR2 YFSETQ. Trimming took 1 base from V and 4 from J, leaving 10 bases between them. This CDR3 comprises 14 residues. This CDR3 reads CASSLFQRPDTQYF. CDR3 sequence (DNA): TGCGCCAGCAGCTTGTTCCAGCGCCCAGATACGCAGTATTTT. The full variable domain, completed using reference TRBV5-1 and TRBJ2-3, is KAGVTQTPRYLIKTRGQQVTLSCSPISGHRSVSWYQQTPGQGLQFLFEYFSETQRNKGNFPGRFSGRQFSNSRSEMNVSTLELGDSALYLCASSLFQRPDTQYFGPGTRLTVL.

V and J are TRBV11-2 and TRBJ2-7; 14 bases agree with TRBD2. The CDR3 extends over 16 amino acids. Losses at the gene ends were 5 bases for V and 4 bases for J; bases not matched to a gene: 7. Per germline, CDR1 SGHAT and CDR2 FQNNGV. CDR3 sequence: CASSLRGTSGSYEQYF. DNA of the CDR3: TGTGCCAGCAGCCTTCGAGGGACTAGCGGGAGTTACGAGCAGTACTTC.